Reported below is one T cell receptor beta chain. V lost 2 bases and J 5 bases, leaving 15 bases between the germline ends. The CDR3 runs 15 residues. In germline, CDR1 is SGHTA, CDR2 FQGNSA. The source of the sample is a study of blood T cell repertoires in COVID-19. Study in general: T cells, B-cell-depleted T cells, or PBMCs provided the cDNA or gDNA that served as material.

In the original processing: From reference gene primer amplification, estimates of nucleated cell counts were derived. Sequencing was performed with immunoSEQ multiplex PCR; in TCRdb, only in-frame clones are kept and a portion is missing. Clone size and the V and J calls come from that table; the DNA yielded D and trimming. The repertoire consists of about 190,000 clones, with around 87% occurring once and the leading ten covering less than 3%. This sequence joins TRBV7-2 and TRBJ2-5; tentatively, D is TRBD2 (7 bases). The receptor comes from a man aged 35 to 55 with active or convalescent COVID-19. Sequencing was performed on peripheral blood. The DNA for the CDR3 is TGTGCCAGCAGCTTAAGAGGGGGGGACTGGGAGACCCAGTACTTC. Residues: CASSLRGGDWETQYF. Drawing the rest from reference TRBV7-2 and TRBJ2-5, the complete variable domain is GAGVSQSPSNKVTEKGKDVELRCDPISGHTALYWYRQSLGQGLEFLIYFQGNSAPDKSGLPSDRFSAERTGGSVSTLTIQRTQQEDSAVYLCASSLRGGDWETQYFGPGTRLLVL.